This T cell receptor beta chain derives from a study of Graves' ophthalmopathy and Graves' hyperthyroidism. Study background: Specimen type is peripheral blood, obtained at initial diagnosis before any treatment. Findings and caveats of the study: The model reached approximately 70% sensitivity and under 75% specificity for predicting ophthalmopathy progression. Thyroid clonotypes that were expanded above 0.001 frequency mostly also appeared in blood.

Researchers took RNA transcripts and amplified TCR beta CDR3 regions from them. Following a first-round RT-PCR that used HTBI primers, a second-round multiplex PCR was carried out. TCRdb called the multiplex PCR reads again in MiXCR, with one record for every CDR3 protein. The top ten clones hold around 43% of a sample with hundreds of thousands of distinct CDR3 sequences, approximately 42% of them seen once. Worth noting for this clonotype: As yet, its antigen is unknown. A junction boundary mismatches the germline segment, possibly from a read error.

The receptor's source is an adult man with Graves' ophthalmopathy. What was sequenced was peripheral blood.

CDR3 amino acids: CANSYSLTSNQPQHF. The DNA of the CDR3 is TGTGCCAACAGTTACTCCTTGACAAGCAATCAGCCCCAGCATTTT. The chain combines TRBV6-5 with TRBJ1-5; no firm D call. The CDR3 runs 15 residues. The germline V gene encodes CDR1 MNHEY and CDR2 SVGAGI.